This TCR beta chain was captured in a study of identical twins. TCRdb reanalysed the 5' RACE reads using MiXCR and keeps one entry per CDR3 protein. The sample yields over 500,000 distinct CDR3 sequences, around 20% seen once. Germline CDR1 and CDR2: SGHTA and FQGNSA. The junction had 8 bases not matched to a gene; V was cut back by 5 bases and J by 4 bases. The CDR3 covers 15 residues. The same sample was also used in a study of T cells expressing NK-cell markers. That paper adds: Source material for TCR beta repertoires consisted of sorted CD3+CD56+NKG2C+, CD3+CD56+NKG2C- and CD3+CD56-NKG2C+ T cells. In several donors, these clonotypes also led the CD3+CD56-NKG2C+ fraction.

The TCR comes from a woman younger than 35 in good health. The chain has TRBV7-2 and TRBJ2-5, with 9 bases fitting TRBD1. Source material: CD4+ T cells sorted from blood. The CDR3 DNA is TGTGCCAGCAGCGGTACCGGGACAGGGCGAGAGACCCAGTACTTC. Translation: CASSGTGTGRETQYF.